A single sample is the source of the 5 T cell receptor beta chains below, sequenced in a study of cytomegalovirus exposure and HLA in healthy donors. Use of 60 Vbeta and 13 Jbeta primers characterized the PCR. Sequencing was performed with immunoSEQ multiplex PCR; in TCRdb, only in-frame clones are kept and a portion is missing. In the table there are roughly 150,000 clones, about 85% of which are singletons. Sequenced sample: PBMCs. The receptors shown here come from a man aged 30 to 45 in good health and CMV-seropositive.

The genes are TRBV7-9 and TRBJ2-3; TRBD2 aligns across 9 bases. This CDR3 is built from 15 residues. The V segment lost 5 bases and the J segment 4 bases; nucleotides outside the gene matches: 7. Per the germline V gene, CDR1 is SEHNR and CDR2 is FQNEAQ (reference sequence). The CDR3: CASSGLAGKPDTQYF. The CDR3 bases are TGTGCCAGCAGCGGGCTAGCGGGAAAGCCAGATACGCAGTATTTT.

The chain recombines TRBV28 with TRBJ1-1; the D is unclear. Germline V gene sequence: CDR1 MDHEN, CDR2 SYDVKM. This CDR3 region has 13 residues. V was pared by 2 bases and J by 4 bases, with 8 bases between. CDR3 sequence reads: CASSLGRATEAFF. In DNA form, the CDR3 reads TGTGCCAGCAGTTTAGGGAGGGCCACTGAAGCTTTCTTT. Full variable domain (missing parts from reference TRBV28 and TRBJ1-1): DVKVTQSSRYLVKRTGEKVFLECVQDMDHENMFWYRQDPGLGLRLIYFSYDVKMKEKGDIPEGYSVSREKKERFSLILESASTNQTSMYLCASSLGRATEAFFGQGTRLTVV.

The V gene is TRBV7-2, the J gene TRBJ2-5; the D gene is possibly TRBD2 (6 bases). V was shortened by 4 bases and J by 1 base, with 22 bases between the two germline ends. From germline, CDR1 is SGHTA and CDR2 FQGNSA. CDR3 length: 18 amino acids. CDR3 in DNA: TGTGCCAGCAGCTCGTCAGTGGGGAGGAGTAGGATCCAAGAGACCCAGTACTTC. This gives the protein CASSSSVGRSRIQETQYF. The variable domain in full, completed from reference TRBV7-2 and TRBJ2-5, reads GAGVSQSPSNKVTEKGKDVELRCDPISGHTALYWYRQSLGQGLEFLIYFQGNSAPDKSGLPSDRFSAERTGGSVSTLTIQRTQQEDSAVYLCASSSSVGRSRIQETQYFGPGTRLLVL.

DNA for the CDR3: TGTGCCAGCAAGGGGTGGGCAGTCGGATACAATGAGCAGTTCTTC. Translated, it gives CASKGWAVGYNEQFF. The V and J genes are TRBV2 and TRBJ2-1; possibly TRBD1 for D (5 bases). Trimming took 7 bases from V and 4 from J, leaving 17 bases between them. In germline, CDR1 is SNHLY, CDR2 FYNNEI. This CDR3 region has 15 residues. Complete variable domain (other parts from reference TRBV2 and TRBJ2-1): EPEVTQTPSHQVTQMGQEVILRCVPISNHLYFYWYRQILGQKVEFLVSFYNNEISEKSEIFDDQFSVERPDGSNFTLKIRSTKLEDSAMYFCASKGWAVGYNEQFFGPGTRLTVL.

V gene TRBV2 combines with J gene TRBJ2-2; TRBD2 agrees at 10 bases. The CDR3 spans 15 residues. Trimming took 10 bases from V and 5 from J; bases not matched to a gene: 10. Germline V gene data show CDR1 as SNHLY and CDR2 as FYNNEI. This chain's CDR3 is CATQPSGSRTGELFF. The CDR3 nucleotides read TGTGCCACCCAACCTAGCGGGAGTAGGACCGGGGAGCTGTTTTTT. Complete variable domain (other parts from reference TRBV2 and TRBJ2-2): EPEVTQTPSHQVTQMGQEVILRCVPISNHLYFYWYRQILGQKVEFLVSFYNNEISEKSEIFDDQFSVERPDGSNFTLKIRSTKLEDSAMYFCATQPSGSRTGELFFGEGSRLTVL.